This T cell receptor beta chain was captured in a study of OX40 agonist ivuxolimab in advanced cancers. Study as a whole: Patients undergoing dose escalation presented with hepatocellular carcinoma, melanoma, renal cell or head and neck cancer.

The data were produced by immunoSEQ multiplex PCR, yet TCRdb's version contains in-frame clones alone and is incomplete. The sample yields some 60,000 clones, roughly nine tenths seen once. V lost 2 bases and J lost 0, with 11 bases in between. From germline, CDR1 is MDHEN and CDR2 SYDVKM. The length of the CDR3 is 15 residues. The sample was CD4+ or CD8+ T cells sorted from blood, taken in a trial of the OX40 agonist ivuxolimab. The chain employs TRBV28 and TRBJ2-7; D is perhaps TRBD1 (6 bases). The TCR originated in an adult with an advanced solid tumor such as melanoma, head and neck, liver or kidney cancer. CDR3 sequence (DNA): TGTGCCAGCAGTTTACTTGGACAGAGCTCCTACGAGCAGTACTTC. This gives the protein CASSLLGQSSYEQYF.